The 4 T cell receptor beta chains listed next were all sequenced from one sample in a study of blood T cells in healthy people across ages. The second PCR ran about 6 to 11 cycles with a sample-barcoded 5' primer and J-beta primers. TCRdb processed the 5' RACE reads anew with MiXCR; each CDR3 protein has one entry. The repertoire holds hundreds of thousands of distinct CDR3 sequences, with 20% to 25% as singletons. The sequenced sample consisted of blood. The receptors come from a man between 65 and 79 years old in good health.

The chain combines TRBV27 with TRBJ2-7; TRBD2 aligns across 8 bases. With 5 bases clipped from V and 4 bases from J, the junction kept 10 bases outside the gene matches. The CDR3 consists of 15 residues. The germline V gene encodes CDR1 MNHEY and CDR2 SMNVEV (reference sequence). The CDR3 bases are TGTGCCAGCAGTACACCCGGGACTAGGTATTACGAGCAGTACTTC. It translates to CASSTPGTRYYEQYF.

V usage is TRBV20-1 and J usage is TRBJ1-1; maybe TRBD1 (5 bases). The V gene lost 3 bases and the J gene lost 7 bases, with 9 bases spanning the gap. The CDR3 has 11 amino acids. Germline V lookup: CDR1 DFQATT, CDR2 SNEGSKA (reference sequence). CDR3: CSASLGREAFF. CDR3 in DNA: TGCAGTGCTAGTTTGGGGCGTGAAGCTTTCTTT.

This chain connects TRBV9 to TRBJ2-2; D ambiguous. Germline V gene lookup returns CDR1 SGDLS and CDR2 YYNGEE. The CDR3 runs 16 residues. V shed 4 bases and J shed 5 bases, with 18 bases lying between them. CDR3 amino acids: CASSPELGPQTGELFF. DNA for the CDR3: TGTGCCAGCAGCCCCGAGCTCGGACCACAGACCGGGGAGCTGTTTTTT.

The chain joins TRBV7-9 to TRBJ2-1; TRBD1 agrees at 7 bases. The end of the DNA aligns better with TRBJ2-7, so the J call may be wrong. Germline assignment: CDR1 SEHNR and CDR2 FQNEAQ (reference sequence). The CDR3 is made up of 13 amino acids. The CDR3 is CASSPTTGDEQYF. The DNA of the CDR3 is TGTGCCAGCAGCCCAACCACAGGGGACGAGCAGTACTTC.